This TCR beta chain was obtained from a study of T cell changes during pregnancy in multiple sclerosis. Libraries were prepared by immunoSEQ multiplex PCR; TCRdb keeps only in-frame clonotypes and omits some of them. There are 75,000 to 95,000 clones in the sample; 80% to 90% occur only once, and more than 0.8% lies in the top ten. The trim removed 3 bases at V and 0 bases at J, leaving 7 bases unmatched. The CDR3 has 16 amino acids. The germline V gene encodes CDR1 MDHEN and CDR2 SYDVKM. The chain joins TRBV28 to TRBJ1-2, with 7 nucleotides matching TRBD1. This material consisted of peripheral blood, taken in the first trimester of pregnancy. The TCR sequence derives from a female donor in good health, enrolled as a control in a pregnancy study. CDR3 DNA sequence: TGTGCCAGCAGTTTGTTCACAGGGGTTTCTAACTATGGCTACACCTTC. This encodes CASSLFTGVSNYGYTF.